This T cell receptor beta chain was retrieved from a study of Graves' ophthalmopathy and Graves' hyperthyroidism. About this clonotype itself: Its antigen is unknown. Mismatch with germline at one junction end may stem from a read error.

Amplification of TCR beta CDR3 regions used RNA transcripts. In the first round, RT-PCR was carried out with HTBI primers, and a multiplex PCR formed the second round. TCRdb called the multiplex PCR reads again in MiXCR, with one record for every CDR3 protein. Here the sample spans a few hundred thousand distinct CDR3 sequences, under 45% being singletons. Study-wide findings and caveats: The majority of expanded thyroid clonotypes above 0.001 frequency also occurred in blood.

Germline V gene data show CDR1 as SGHRS and CDR2 as YFSETQ. The CDR3 runs 15 residues. The sequence was collected from an adult man with Graves' hyperthyroidism. The chain has TRBV5-1 and TRBJ1-2, with D perhaps matching TRBD1 (5 bases). Sequencing used peripheral blood or thyroid tissue (not recorded which). CDR3 loop: CANSLSRDPVYGYTF. The CDR3 nucleotides read TGCGCCAACAGCTTGTCCAGGGACCCCGTCTATGGCTACACCTTC.